The subject of this entry is one T cell receptor (beta chain). The data derive from a study of blood T cell repertoires in COVID-19. Across the whole study: Spain, Italy and the United States supplied samples that represented acute and convalescent COVID-19. T cells, B-cell-depleted T cells, or PBMCs supplied cDNA or gDNA.

The Seattle site enrolled patients during active infection and followed them longitudinally. Clones were sequenced by immunoSEQ multiplex PCR, and TCRdb holds only the in-frame ones, with some missing. Of around 310,000 clones listed, around 91% are singletons. Germline V gives CDR1 SGHTA, CDR2 FQGTGA. The CDR3 length is 16 residues. The junction had 10 bases not matched to a gene; V was cut back by 5 bases and J by 4 bases. V and J are TRBV7-3 and TRBJ2-3, with 9 bases that match TRBD1. The sequenced sample was peripheral blood. The clonotype comes from a woman aged 40 to 50 with COVID-19, enrolled during active disease. The CDR3 here is CASSPSGGQGADTQYF. CDR3 DNA sequence: TGTGCCAGCAGCCCCTCCGGGGGACAGGGCGCAGATACGCAGTATTTT.